This TCR beta chain was documented in a study of blood T cell repertoires in COVID-19. Study details: Nucleic acid was either cDNA or gDNA, and it came from T cells, B-cell-depleted T cells, or PBMCs.

In the original analysis: Scientists estimated how many nucleated cells there were by amplifying reference gene primers. Data came from immunoSEQ multiplex PCR; TCRdb stores just in-frame clones and leaves some out. That table is the source of V, J and clone size, and D and trimming were worked out from the DNA. This sample has tens of thousands of clones, with over 80% found just once. CDR3 length: 14 residues. The germline CDR1 and CDR2 sequences are MDHEN and SYDVKM. V dropped 5 bases and J dropped 2 bases, with 13 bases sitting between them. This TCR was sampled from a human donor with active COVID-19. The donor label of this sample is uncertain. The sample consisted of peripheral blood. This chain uses TRBV28 with TRBJ2-7, with D possibly matching TRBD2 (5 bases). Here the CDR3 reads CASSTLEWAYEQYF. The CDR3 bases are TGTGCCAGCAGTACACTAGAGTGGGCCTACGAGCAGTACTTC.